A selection of T cell receptor beta chains follows, all from one sample in a study of response to subunit inactivated influenza vaccine. One entry per CDR3 protein, called by TCRdb with MiXCR from the RT-PCR reads. The profile shows under 750,000 distinct CDR3 sequences, about 12% of them singletons. The sample in question was PBMCs from blood, obtained on the day of vaccination. These receptors came from a man aged 45-65 years who received an inactivated influenza vaccine. Both conserved end residues are part of each CDR3. The D gene is left open where the match is weak. Not every row has a clone size; where given, it reads once, few, many or a size class.

few	TRBV12-3/TRBV12-4	NA	TRBJ2-7	TGTGCCAGCAGTTTATACGGGGTCGAGCAGTACTTC	CASSLYGVEQYF
NA	TRBV10-3	TRBD2	TRBJ2-3	TGTGCCATCAGTGGGGAGGGGCGAGGCACAGATACGCAGTATTTT	CAISGEGRGTDTQYF
NA	TRBV7-9	NA	TRBJ1-1	TGTGCCAGCAGCTTAGCTGGACGGCGGCACACTGAAGCTTTCTTT	CASSLAGRRHTEAFF
NA	TRBV5-1	NA	TRBJ2-1	TGCGCCAGCAGCTTGGGGATGGCGGCTATTTACCTCAATGAGCAGTTCTTC	CASSLGMAAIYLNEQFF
many	TRBV10-3	NA	TRBJ1-1	TGTGCCACCCAGAGGGCGCAGGGGCCGGGCACTGAAGCTTTCTTT	CATQRAQGPGTEAFF
few	TRBV12-5	NA	TRBJ2-3	TGTGCTAGTGGGATGACAGGTATTGCGCAGTATTTT	CASGMTGIAQYF
NA	TRBV24-1	TRBD1	TRBJ2-1	TGTGCCACAGGACAGGGCAATGAGCAGTTCTTC	CATGQGNEQFF
few	TRBV12-3/TRBV12-4	TRBD1	TRBJ1-6	TGTGCCAGCAGCCCAGACAGGGATAATTCACCCCTCCACTTT	CASSPDRDNSPLHF
NA	TRBV4-3	TRBD2	TRBJ2-2	TGCGCCAGCAGCCATTTCGCGGGGAGCGGGAGATGGACCGGGGAGCTGTTTTTT	CASSHFAGSGRWTGELFF
many	TRBV18	TRBD1	TRBJ2-1	TGTGCCAGCTCACCAACCCAACAGGGGCCCCATGAGCAGTTCTTC	CASSPTQQGPHEQFF
few	TRBV10-3	TRBD1	TRBJ2-7	TGTGCCATCAGTGCCGGTAGGGGGGACAGGGGGTCCGAGCAGTACTTC	CAISAGRGDRGSEQYF
NA	TRBV29-1	NA	TRBJ2-7	TGCAGCGTTCGTGAGGGAGGCGCTTACGAGCAGTACTTC	CSVREGGAYEQYF
NA	TRBV5-1	NA	TRBJ2-1	TGCGCCAGCAGCTTGTGGGACCCTTACAATGAGCAGTTCTTC	CASSLWDPYNEQFF
few	TRBV11-2	TRBD2	TRBJ2-3	TGTGCCAGCAGCTTAGATCGCGGTCTAGCGGGAGTGGATACGCAGTATTTT	CASSLDRGLAGVDTQYF
few	TRBV2	TRBD1	TRBJ2-5	TGTGCCAGCAGGAGGGACAGGCCACAAGAGACCCAGTACTTC	CASRRDRPQETQYF
NA	TRBV5-5	TRBD2	TRBJ2-7	TGTGCCAGCAGCCCCCCGGGACTAGCGGGGAAGCACGAGCAGTACTTC	CASSPPGLAGKHEQYF
many	TRBV24-1	TRBD2	TRBJ2-1	TGTGCCACCAGTGACCCGGGAGGAACCTACAATGAGCAGTTCTTC	CATSDPGGTYNEQFF
NA	TRBV15	NA	TRBJ2-1	TGTGCCACCAGCAGAGATTTACGCGGGGGCACCTACAATGAGCAGTTCTTC	CATSRDLRGGTYNEQFF
NA	TRBV9	NA	TRBJ2-5	TGTGCCAGCAGCGTGAGTAGGGGTTTGGAGACCCAGTACTTC	CASSVSRGLETQYF
NA	TRBV11-2	NA	TRBJ2-7	TGTGCCAGCAGCTTATCTAACGAGCAGTACTTC	CASSLSNEQYF
few	TRBV5-1	NA	TRBJ2-3	TGCGCCAGCAGCTTGGGATCGGGGCCCTTCACAGATACGCAGTATTTT	CASSLGSGPFTDTQYF
NA	TRBV10-3	NA	TRBJ2-4	TGTGCCATCGGGCGAGGAGGCATTCAGTACTTC	CAIGRGGIQYF
few	TRBV18	NA	TRBJ2-7	TGTGCCAGCTCACCACCGGGTATTTCCTACGAGCAGTACTTC	CASSPPGISYEQYF
NA	TRBV18	TRBD1	TRBJ2-7	TGTGCCAGCTCACTAAACGGACAGGGAATGAGCGAGCAGTACTTC	CASSLNGQGMSEQYF
once	TRBV6-1	NA	TRBJ2-2	TGTGCCAGCAGTGAACATGGGGGGGGCCTCGCCGGGGATCTGTTTTTT	CASSEHGGGLAGDLFF
many	TRBV4-3	NA	TRBJ2-7	TGCGCCAGCAGCCAAGATAACAGGTACCTCGAGCAGTACTTC	CASSQDNRYLEQYF
many	TRBV5-1	NA	TRBJ1-4	TGCGCCAGCAGCTCTGGGGGGGCTGGTGAAAAACTGTTTTTT	CASSSGGAGEKLFF
few	TRBV25-1	TRBD2	TRBJ2-1	TGTGCCAGCAGTGATGCGGGAGGGAATCGGAATGAGCAGTTCTTC	CASSDAGGNRNEQFF
NA	TRBV3-1	NA	TRBJ1-3	TGTGCCAGCAGTTTCAGCTTTGGAAACACCATATATTTT	CASSFSFGNTIYF
few	TRBV20-1	NA	TRBJ2-1	TGCAGTGCTAGGGGATTGGGCTCCTACAATGAGCAGTTCTTC	CSARGLGSYNEQFF
few	TRBV2	NA	TRBJ2-1	TGTGCCAGCACCTCAGGGTCCCACAATGAGCAGTTCTTC	CASTSGSHNEQFF
few	TRBV3-1	NA	TRBJ2-7	TGTGCCAGCAGCCAAGTCCCGGATACTCCCTACGAGCAGTACTTC	CASSQVPDTPYEQYF
many	TRBV7-9	NA	TRBJ2-7	TGTGCCAGCGCTACCTATTCCTACGAGCAGTACTTC	CASATYSYEQYF
many	TRBV29-1	TRBD2	TRBJ2-1	TGCAGCGTTGAATCCCGGACTAGCTCCTACAATGAGCAGTTCTTC	CSVESRTSSYNEQFF
NA	TRBV5-8	NA	TRBJ2-5	TGTGCCAGCAGCCCAGAATCAAGAGAGGAGACCCAGTACTTC	CASSPESREETQYF
NA	TRBV11-2	TRBD2	TRBJ2-4	TGTGCCAGCAGCCCCTCTGCCCACCTAGCGGGAGAGAGGATTGGCAAAAACATTCAGTACTTC	CASSPSAHLAGERIGKNIQYF
few	TRBV5-1	NA	TRBJ2-7	TGCGCCAGCAGCTTGGTTCAAACGGCGTACGAGCAGTACTTC	CASSLVQTAYEQYF
NA	TRBV30	NA	TRBJ2-7	TGTGCCTGGAGTGTACCTGAGGAGCAGTACTTC	CAWSVPEEQYF
NA	TRBV20-1	NA	TRBJ2-3	TGCAGTGCTAGTCAGAATCTAGATACGCAGTATTTT	CSASQNLDTQYF
few	TRBV2	TRBD2	TRBJ2-2	TGTGCCAGCAGTGTAAGCGGGGGGCCGAACACCGGGGAGCTGTTTTTT	CASSVSGGPNTGELFF
few	TRBV12-3/TRBV12-4	NA	TRBJ2-7	TGTGCCAGCAGGCCGACAGGATCGGGCGAGCAGTACTTC	CASRPTGSGEQYF
few	TRBV29-1	NA	TRBJ2-5	TGCAGCGTTGCGGTAGGGTTTGAAACCCAGTACTTC	CSVAVGFETQYF
NA	TRBV4-1	NA	TRBJ2-5	TGCGCCAGCAGCCCCGATGGCAGGGTACAGACCCAGTACTTC	CASSPDGRVQTQYF
NA	TRBV15	NA	TRBJ1-5	TGTGCCACCAGCACGGCACTGAAAGGTCCGCCCCAGCATTTT	CATSTALKGPPQHF
NA	TRBV20-1	NA	TRBJ2-5	TGCAGTCCCAAAGGGGGATCGGAGACCCAGTACTTC	CSPKGGSETQYF
many	TRBV12-3/TRBV12-4	NA	TRBJ2-2	TGTGCCAGCAGTTTTGGTTTATTCGAGAACACCGGGGAGCTGTTTTTT	CASSFGLFENTGELFF